Sequencing of this TCR beta chain was carried out in a study of response to subunit inactivated influenza vaccine. Study results and caveats: Few new T cells, the authors suggested, are recruited by each seasonal influenza vaccination.

In its sample, this clonotype was seen many times. Its matching antigen is unknown. MiXCR, applied by TCRdb to the RT-PCR reads, yields one record per CDR3 protein. The sample shows hundreds of thousands of distinct CDR3 sequences, roughly 20% of them seen only once. V was clipped by 6 bases and J by 2 bases, with 13 bases between them. The CDR3 contains 15 residues. The chain combines TRBV12-3 or TRBV12-4 with TRBJ1-4, with a tentative D call TRBD1 (5 bases). The sequencing used PBMCs from blood, collected about 20 months after vaccination. The sequence was collected from a man between 50 and 75 years old who received an inactivated influenza vaccine. CDR3 bases: TGTGCCAGCAGCCGGGACCCAGGGACTAATGAAAAACTGTTTTTT. Its translation: CASSRDPGTNEKLFF.